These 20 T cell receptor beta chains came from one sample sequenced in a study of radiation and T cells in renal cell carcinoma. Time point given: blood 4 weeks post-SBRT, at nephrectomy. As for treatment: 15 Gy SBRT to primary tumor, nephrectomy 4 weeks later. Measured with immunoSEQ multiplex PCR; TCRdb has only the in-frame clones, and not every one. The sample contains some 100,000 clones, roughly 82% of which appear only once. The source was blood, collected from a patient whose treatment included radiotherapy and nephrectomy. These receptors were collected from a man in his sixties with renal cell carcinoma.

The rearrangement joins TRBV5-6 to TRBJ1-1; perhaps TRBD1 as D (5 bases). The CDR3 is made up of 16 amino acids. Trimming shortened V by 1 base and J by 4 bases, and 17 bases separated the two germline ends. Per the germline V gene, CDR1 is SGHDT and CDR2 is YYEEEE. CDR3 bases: TGTGCCAGCAGCTTGCGGGGCACCCCGGGTAGCACTGAAGCTTTCTTT. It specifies CASSLRGTPGSTEAFF.

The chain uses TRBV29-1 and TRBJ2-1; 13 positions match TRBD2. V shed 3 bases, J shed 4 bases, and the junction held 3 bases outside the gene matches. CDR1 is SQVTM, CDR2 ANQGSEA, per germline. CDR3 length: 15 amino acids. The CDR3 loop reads CSVELGLAGYNEQFF. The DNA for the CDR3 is TGCAGCGTTGAGCTGGGACTAGCGGGGTACAATGAGCAGTTCTTC.

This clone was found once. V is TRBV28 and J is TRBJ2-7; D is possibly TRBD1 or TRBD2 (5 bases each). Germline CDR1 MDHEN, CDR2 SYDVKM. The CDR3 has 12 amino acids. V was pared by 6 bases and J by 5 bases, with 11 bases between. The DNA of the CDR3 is TGTGCCAGCAGGGACGGGGCGCACGAGCAGTACTTC. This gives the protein CASRDGAHEQYF.

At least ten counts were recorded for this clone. This chain's CDR3 is CASSLDGQPQHF. In nucleotides, the CDR3 is TGCGCCAGCAGCTTGGACGGTCAGCCCCAGCATTTT. The chain uses TRBV5-1 and TRBJ1-5, with no clear D. V lost 0 bases and J 6 bases, leaving 4 bases between the germline ends. This CDR3 region has 12 residues. Looked up from germline, CDR1 is SGHRS and CDR2 is YFSETQ.

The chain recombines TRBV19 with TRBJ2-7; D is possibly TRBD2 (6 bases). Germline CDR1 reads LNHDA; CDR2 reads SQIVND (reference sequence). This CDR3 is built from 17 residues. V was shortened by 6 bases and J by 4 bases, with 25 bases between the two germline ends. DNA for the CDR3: TGTGCCAGTAGCAACCGGGCCCCCGGGGCGGGATCTTACGAGCAGTACTTC. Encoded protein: CASSNRAPGAGSYEQYF.

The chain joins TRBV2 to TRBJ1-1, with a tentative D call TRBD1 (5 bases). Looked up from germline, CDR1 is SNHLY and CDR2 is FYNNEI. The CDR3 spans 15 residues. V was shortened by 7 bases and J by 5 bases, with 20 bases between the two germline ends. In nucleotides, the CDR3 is TGTGCCAGCATTCGGGGCAGGCGGGAGGCGACTGAAGCTTTCTTT. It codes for CASIRGRREATEAFF.

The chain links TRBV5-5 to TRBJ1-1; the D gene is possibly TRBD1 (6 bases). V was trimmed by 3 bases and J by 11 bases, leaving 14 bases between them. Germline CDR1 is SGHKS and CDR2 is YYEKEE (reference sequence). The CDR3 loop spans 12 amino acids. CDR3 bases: TGTGCCAGCAGCTCCCACAGGGACCGGGCTTTCTTT. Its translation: CASSSHRDRAFF.

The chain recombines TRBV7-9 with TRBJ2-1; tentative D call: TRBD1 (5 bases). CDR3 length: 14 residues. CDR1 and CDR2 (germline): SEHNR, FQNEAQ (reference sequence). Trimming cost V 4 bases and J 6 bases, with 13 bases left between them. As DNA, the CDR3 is TGTGCCAGCAGCTCCTACAGGAGTGGCAATGAGCAGTTCTTC. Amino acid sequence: CASSSYRSGNEQFF.

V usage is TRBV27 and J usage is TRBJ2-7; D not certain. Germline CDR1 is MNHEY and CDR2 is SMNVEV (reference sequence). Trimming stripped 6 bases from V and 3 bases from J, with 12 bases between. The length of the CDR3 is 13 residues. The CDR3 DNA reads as TGTGCCAGCAGCCACGGCTTAATCTACGAGCAGTACTTC. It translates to CASSHGLIYEQYF.

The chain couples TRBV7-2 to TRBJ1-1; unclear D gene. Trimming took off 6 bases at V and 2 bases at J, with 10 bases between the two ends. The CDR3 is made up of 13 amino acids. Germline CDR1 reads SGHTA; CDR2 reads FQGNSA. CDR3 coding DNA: TGTGCCAGCAGACAGTCATTAAACACTGAAGCTTTCTTT. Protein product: CASRQSLNTEAFF.

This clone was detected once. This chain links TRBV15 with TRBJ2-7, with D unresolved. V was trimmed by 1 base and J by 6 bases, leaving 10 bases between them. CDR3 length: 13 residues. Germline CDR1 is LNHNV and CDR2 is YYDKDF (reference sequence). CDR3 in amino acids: CATSRVTHSEQYF. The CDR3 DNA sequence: TGTGCCACCAGCAGAGTAACTCATTCCGAGCAGTACTTC.

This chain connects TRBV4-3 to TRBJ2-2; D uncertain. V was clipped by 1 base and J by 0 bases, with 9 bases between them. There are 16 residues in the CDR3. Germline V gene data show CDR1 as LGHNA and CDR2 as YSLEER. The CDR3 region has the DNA TGCGCCAGCAGCCAAGGAGGCCGGCCGAACACCGGGGAGCTGTTTTTT. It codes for CASSQGGRPNTGELFF.

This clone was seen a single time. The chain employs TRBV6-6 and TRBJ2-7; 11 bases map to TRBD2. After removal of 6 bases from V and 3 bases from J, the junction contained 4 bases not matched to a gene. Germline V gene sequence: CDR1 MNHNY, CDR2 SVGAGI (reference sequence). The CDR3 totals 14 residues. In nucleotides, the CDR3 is TGTGCCAGCAGGTCCCTAGCGGGAGGCTACGAGCAGTACTTC. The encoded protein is CASRSLAGGYEQYF.

CDR3 bases: TGCGCCAGCAGCCAAGACTTGGGACAGGGGGGACCAGATACGCAGTATTTT. Translated: CASSQDLGQGGPDTQYF. The chain recombines TRBV4-1 with TRBJ2-3; TRBD1 agrees at 11 bases. CDR1 and CDR2 from the germline V gene are MGHRA and YSYEKL. This CDR3 region has 17 residues. J was trimmed by 4 bases and V by 0 bases; bases with no gene match: 6.

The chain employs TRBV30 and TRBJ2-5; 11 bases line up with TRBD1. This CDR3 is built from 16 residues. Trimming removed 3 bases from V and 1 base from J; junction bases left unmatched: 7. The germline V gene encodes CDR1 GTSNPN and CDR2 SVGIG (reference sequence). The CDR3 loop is CAWSSRGTGGQETQYF. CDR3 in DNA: TGTGCCTGGAGCTCGCGAGGGACAGGGGGCCAAGAGACCCAGTACTTC.

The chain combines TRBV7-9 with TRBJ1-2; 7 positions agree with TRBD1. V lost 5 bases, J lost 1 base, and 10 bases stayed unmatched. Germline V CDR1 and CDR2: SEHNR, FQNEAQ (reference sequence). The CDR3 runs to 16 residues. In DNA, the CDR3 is TGTGCCAGCAGCCCACCCGGGACAGCCTTTAACTATGGCTACACCTTC. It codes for CASSPPGTAFNYGYTF.

CDR3 DNA sequence: TGTGCCAGCAGTGTGCAGGGGGCTGGGGCCAACGTCCTGACTTTC. Its translation: CASSVQGAGANVLTF. The genes are TRBV6-1 and TRBJ2-6, with 7 positions matching TRBD1. The CDR3 has 15 amino acids. The trim removed 4 bases at V and 2 bases at J, leaving 2 bases unmatched. The germline CDR1 and CDR2 sequences are MNHNS and SASEGT.

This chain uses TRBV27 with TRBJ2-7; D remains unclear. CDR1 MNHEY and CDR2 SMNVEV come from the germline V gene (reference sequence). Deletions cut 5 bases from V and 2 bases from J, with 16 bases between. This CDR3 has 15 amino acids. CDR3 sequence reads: CASSPLSQSAYEQYF. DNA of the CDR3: TGTGCCAGCAGTCCCTTAAGTCAAAGCGCCTACGAGCAGTACTTC.

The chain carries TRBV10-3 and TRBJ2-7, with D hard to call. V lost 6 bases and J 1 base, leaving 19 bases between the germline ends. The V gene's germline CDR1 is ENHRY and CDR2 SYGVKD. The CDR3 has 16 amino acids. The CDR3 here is CAIRETLLPTSYEQYF. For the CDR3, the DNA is TGTGCCATCAGGGAGACTCTACTCCCCACTTCCTACGAGCAGTACTTC.

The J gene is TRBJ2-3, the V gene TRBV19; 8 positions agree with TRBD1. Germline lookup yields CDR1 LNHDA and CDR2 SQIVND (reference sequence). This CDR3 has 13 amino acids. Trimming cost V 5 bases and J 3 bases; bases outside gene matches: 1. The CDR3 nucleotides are TGTGCCAGTAGTGACAGGGGAACAGATACGCAGTATTTT. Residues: CASSDRGTDTQYF.